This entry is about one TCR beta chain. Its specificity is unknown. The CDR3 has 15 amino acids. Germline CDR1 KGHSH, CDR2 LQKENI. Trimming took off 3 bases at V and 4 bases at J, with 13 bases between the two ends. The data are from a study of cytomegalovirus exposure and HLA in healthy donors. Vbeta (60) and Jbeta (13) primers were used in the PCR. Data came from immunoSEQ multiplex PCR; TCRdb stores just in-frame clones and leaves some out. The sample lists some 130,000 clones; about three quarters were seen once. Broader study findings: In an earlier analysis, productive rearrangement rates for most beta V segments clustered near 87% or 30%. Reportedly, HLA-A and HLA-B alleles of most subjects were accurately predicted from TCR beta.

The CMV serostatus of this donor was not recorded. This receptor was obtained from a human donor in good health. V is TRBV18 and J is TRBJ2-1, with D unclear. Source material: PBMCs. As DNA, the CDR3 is TGTGCCAGCTCACCCCGAGCGTCCAGATACAATGAGCAGTTCTTC. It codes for CASSPRASRYNEQFF.